The 27 T cell receptor beta chains below were found in one sample sequenced in a study of cytomegalovirus exposure and HLA in healthy donors. Primers included in the PCR were 60 Vbeta and 13 Jbeta primers. Generated by immunoSEQ multiplex PCR, the TCRdb table keeps only in-frame clones and is missing some. This listing includes fewer than 150,000 clones. Sequencing was done on a sample of PBMCs. These receptors originate from a woman aged 55-75 years in good health and CMV-seronegative.

This chain links TRBV5-1 with TRBJ1-1; D remains unclear. V was pared by 1 base and J by 4 bases, with 8 bases between. CDR3 size: 13 residues. Germline CDR1 is SGHRS and CDR2 is YFSETQ. For the CDR3, the DNA is TGCGCCAGCAGCTTGCGGCAGGCCACTGAAGCTTTCTTT. This translates into CASSLRQATEAFF.

For this clone: Mismatch with germline at one junction end may stem from a read error. This rearrangement joins TRBV29-1 to TRBJ2-7; a weak D match, TRBD2 (5 bases). Germline CDR1 SQVTM, CDR2 ANQGSEA. There are 12 residues in the CDR3. CDR3 nucleotides: TGCAGCGGTGAAGTAGAGGGATACGGGCAGTACTTC. Encoded protein: CSGEVEGYGQYF.

V and J are TRBV28 and TRBJ1-2; 8 positions match TRBD1. Per the germline V gene, CDR1 is MDHEN and CDR2 is SYDVKM. The ends lost 3 bases at V and 3 bases at J; junction bases unmatched: 3. The CDR3 loop spans 14 amino acids. Here the CDR3 reads CASSFMDRDYGYTF. CDR3 sequence (DNA): TGTGCCAGCAGTTTTATGGACAGGGACTATGGCTACACCTTC.

The V call is TRBV4-2, the J call TRBJ1-3; 8 nucleotides align to TRBD1. Germline CDR1 reads LGHNA; CDR2 reads YNFKEQ. The CDR3 totals 15 residues. J lost 3 bases, V lost 0 bases, and 1 base had no gene match. CDR3 in DNA: TGTGCCAGCAGCCAAGAGGGACAGGTTGGAAACACCATATATTTT. This gives the protein CASSQEGQVGNTIYF.

The rearrangement joins TRBV28 to TRBJ1-1; maybe TRBD1 (6 bases). The germline V gene has CDR1 MDHEN and CDR2 SYDVKM. Trimming removed 5 bases at V and 4 bases at J, with 20 bases between. This CDR3 has 16 amino acids. The CDR3 region is CASSTGGLAGSTEAFF. The CDR3 DNA sequence: TGTGCCAGCAGTACGGGGGGGCTGGCAGGGTCCACTGAAGCTTTCTTT.

The chain couples TRBV6-5 to TRBJ2-1, with 8 nucleotides matching TRBD2. Trimming cost V 6 bases and J 8 bases; bases outside gene matches: 6. The CDR3 runs to 13 residues. The germline V gene encodes CDR1 MNHEY and CDR2 SVGAGI. The chain's CDR3 is CASSGGGPYEQFF. Written as DNA, the CDR3 is TGTGCCAGCAGCGGGGGGGGGCCGTATGAGCAGTTCTTC.

The genes are TRBV6-1 and TRBJ1-1; D remains ambiguous. CDR1 and CDR2 from the germline V gene are MNHNS and SASEGT. This CDR3 contains 12 residues. Trimming pared 8 bases from V and 0 bases from J, leaving 7 bases between. The CDR3 DNA is TGTGCCAGCGCGATTATGAACACTGAAGCTTTCTTT. Protein sequence: CASAIMNTEAFF.

This sequence joins TRBV5-1 and TRBJ2-3, with 10 bases matching TRBD2. The CDR3 covers 16 residues. CDR1 is SGHRS, CDR2 YFSETQ, per germline. The V and J ends lost 0 bases and 7 bases, in that order; junction bases with no gene match: 8. The CDR3 coding sequence is TGCGCCAGCAGCTTGGAGGGAGCGGGAGGGCGAAATACGCAGTATTTT. It is translated as CASSLEGAGGRNTQYF. Drawing the rest from reference TRBV5-1 and TRBJ2-3, the complete variable domain is KAGVTQTPRYLIKTRGQQVTLSCSPISGHRSVSWYQQTPGQGLQFLFEYFSETQRNKGNFPGRFSGRQFSNSRSEMNVSTLELGDSALYLCASSLEGAGGRNTQYFGPGTRLTVL.

The genes are TRBV27 and TRBJ2-7; 8 positions match TRBD1. The CDR3 extends over 14 amino acids. Germline values: CDR1 MNHEY, CDR2 SMNVEV (reference sequence). Trimming took 2 bases from V and 2 from J; bases not matched to a gene: 2. CDR3 amino acids: CASSLGQGPYEQYF. The CDR3 DNA is TGTGCCAGCAGTTTAGGACAGGGCCCCTACGAGCAGTACTTC.

This chain connects TRBV10-2 to TRBJ1-1; D is ambiguous. CDR1 is WSHSY, CDR2 SAAADI, per germline. The V end lost 3 bases, the J end lost 7 bases, and 6 bases lay between the germline ends. The CDR3 is made up of 11 amino acids. In DNA form, the CDR3 reads TGCGCCAGCAGTGACCAAATTGAAGCTTTCTTT. Its protein is CASSDQIEAFF.

CDR3 sequence reads: CASSLGLAGASGELFF. The CDR3 DNA reads as TGTGCCAGCAGCTTGGGACTAGCGGGAGCCTCCGGGGAGCTGTTTTTT. V and J are TRBV11-3 and TRBJ2-2; TRBD2 matches at 14 bases. The V segment lost 3 bases and the J segment 6 bases; nucleotides outside the gene matches: 3. CDR1 is SGHNT, CDR2 YENEEA, per germline. This CDR3 spans 16 amino acids.

This chain connects TRBV4-3 to TRBJ2-7, with 8 positions matching TRBD1. Trimming cost V 0 bases and J 4 bases; bases outside gene matches: 11. The CDR3 length is 17 residues. Germline values: CDR1 LGHNA, CDR2 YSLEER. The DNA of the CDR3 is TGCGCCAGCAGCCAAGATTTGGTGACAGGGGTGCCTTACGAGCAGTACTTC. Amino acids: CASSQDLVTGVPYEQYF.

Remarks on this clone: Other nucleotide sequences from this sample produce the same CDR3. This rearrangement joins TRBV5-1 to TRBJ1-1, with TRBD1 matching 8 bases. V lost 2 bases to trimming and J lost 2 bases; unmatched junction nucleotides: 2. CDR1 is SGHRS and CDR2 is YFSETQ in the germline V gene. CDR3 length: 14 residues. CDR3 DNA sequence: TGCGCCAGCAGCTTAGACAGGGGAAACACTGAAGCTTTCTTT. Its protein product is CASSLDRGNTEAFF.

This chain uses TRBV7-9 with TRBJ2-7; no definite D call. The CDR3 spans 12 residues. The ends were cut back, 6 bases at V and 2 bases at J, with 8 bases in the middle. In germline, CDR1 is SEHNR, CDR2 FQNEAQ (reference sequence). The CDR3 region is CASRNSPYEQYF. CDR3 in DNA: TGTGCCAGCAGAAATAGTCCCTACGAGCAGTACTTC.

Turning to this clone: Other DNA sequences in the same sample also yield this CDR3. This chain links TRBV7-2 with TRBJ1-4, with D unclear. There are 16 residues in the CDR3. Germline V gene sequence: CDR1 SGHTA, CDR2 FQGNSA. V lost 4 bases and J lost 0, with 12 bases in between. Written as DNA, the CDR3 is TGTGCCAGCAGCTGGGCCGGTCCCTCAACTAATGAAAAACTGTTTTTT. Its protein is CASSWAGPSTNEKLFF.

J is TRBJ1-2 and V is TRBV18; TRBD1 agrees at 11 bases. Germline CDR1 reads KGHSH; CDR2 reads LQKENI. V shed 3 bases, J shed 4 bases, and the junction held 7 bases outside the gene matches. The CDR3 contains 16 residues. Here the CDR3 reads CASSPDRGRVAYGYTF. CDR3 bases: TGTGCCAGCTCACCGGACAGGGGGCGCGTGGCCTATGGCTACACCTTC.

The J gene is TRBJ1-1, the V gene TRBV27; possibly TRBD1 for D (5 bases). The CDR3 sequence is 14 residues long. Trimming took 4 bases from V and 7 from J, leaving 16 bases between them. CDR1 and CDR2 (germline): MNHEY, SMNVEV (reference sequence). CDR3 sequence reads: CASSSWTREDEAFF. CDR3 bases: TGTGCCAGCAGTTCCTGGACAAGGGAGGATGAAGCTTTCTTT.

The chain couples TRBV28 to TRBJ1-1; tentatively, D is TRBD1 (6 bases). V was cut by 5 bases and J by 4 bases, with 11 bases left in between. In germline, CDR1 is MDHEN, CDR2 SYDVKM. The CDR3 contains 13 residues. The CDR3 coding sequence is TGTGCCAGCAGTACCGGGACACGCACTGAAGCTTTCTTT. Translated, it gives CASSTGTRTEAFF.

Details on this clone: Other DNA sequences from this sample encode an identical CDR3 as well. V gene TRBV11-2 combines with J gene TRBJ2-5, with D maybe TRBD1 (6 bases). The CDR3 runs 13 residues. Trimming stripped 3 bases from V and 5 bases from J, with 10 bases between. Germline loops: CDR1 SGHAT, CDR2 FQNNGV. Here the CDR3 DNA reads TGTGCCAGCAGCTTTGGGGGCCGGGAGACCCAGTACTTC. It translates to CASSFGGRETQYF.

The chain is built from TRBV30 and TRBJ2-6; no clear D. Between the trimmed V and J ends, which lost 7 bases and 4 bases, there was a span of 8 bases. The CDR3 runs to 12 residues. The germline gives CDR1 GTSNPN, CDR2 SVGIG (reference sequence). The CDR3, as DNA: TGTGCCTTATGGAGAGGGGCCAACGTCCTGACTTTC. Protein sequence: CALWRGANVLTF.

The rearrangement links TRBV5-1 to TRBJ1-5; possibly TRBD1 for D (5 bases). Germline V gene data show CDR1 as SGHRS and CDR2 as YFSETQ. Trimming stripped 4 bases from V and 7 bases from J, with 15 bases between. The CDR3 covers 14 residues. CDR3 in DNA: TGCGCCAGCAGCCGGGATGGAGGGGCCCAGCCCCAGCATTTT. It specifies CASSRDGGAQPQHF.

This chain connects TRBV10-3 to TRBJ2-5, with TRBD2 identical over 11 bases. The V gene's germline CDR1 is ENHRY and CDR2 SYGVKD. The CDR3 totals 17 residues. V shed 6 bases and J 4 bases; nucleotides not matched to a gene: 13. CDR3 coding DNA: TGTGCCATCAGGGAGGGTACCACTAGCGGGGGTGGAGAGACCCAGTACTTC. Protein: CAIREGTTSGGGETQYF.

The V call is TRBV5-5, the J call TRBJ2-7; D is unclear. From germline, CDR1 is SGHKS and CDR2 YYEKEE (reference sequence). The length of the CDR3 is 14 residues. Trimming shortened V by 2 bases and J by 3 bases, and 12 bases separated the two germline ends. The CDR3 sequence is CASSFHEQSYEQYF. CDR3 sequence (DNA): TGTGCCAGCAGCTTTCATGAACAGAGCTACGAGCAGTACTTC. The entire variable domain, with the rest obtained from reference TRBV5-5 and TRBJ2-7, is as follows: DAGVTQSPTHLIKTRGQQVTLRCSPISGHKSVSWYQQVLGQGPQFIFQYYEKEERGRGNFPDRFSARQFPNYSSELNVNALLLGDSALYLCASSFHEQSYEQYFGPGTRLTVT.

The J gene is TRBJ2-7, the V gene TRBV5-4; D possibly corresponds to TRBD1 (6 bases). V dropped 0 bases and J dropped 5 bases, with 9 bases sitting between them. Germline CDR1 is SGHNT and CDR2 is YYREEE (reference sequence). The length of the CDR3 is 13 residues. The CDR3 nucleotides are TGTGCCAGCAGCTTGGCTGGGGGCGACGAGCAGTACTTC. Its translation is CASSLAGGDEQYF.

The chain couples TRBV6-5 to TRBJ2-5; weak D call: TRBD1 (5 bases). V gave up 2 bases and J gave up 2 bases, with 9 bases separating them. The CDR3 runs 14 residues. Germline V gene data show CDR1 as MNHEY and CDR2 as SVGAGI. The CDR3 sequence: CASSYLDSQETQYF. The CDR3 nucleotides are TGTGCCAGCAGTTACCTCGACAGTCAAGAGACCCAGTACTTC.

The chain joins TRBV19 to TRBJ2-7; TRBD1 agrees at 8 bases. Germline lookup yields CDR1 LNHDA and CDR2 SQIVND (reference sequence). This CDR3 spans 15 amino acids. With V trimmed by 3 bases and J by 3 bases, 7 bases remained unmatched. CDR3 sequence reads: CASSIAQGAVYEQYF. The CDR3 nucleotides are TGTGCCAGTAGTATCGCTCAGGGGGCGGTCTACGAGCAGTACTTC.

This chain connects TRBV29-1 to TRBJ2-3; the match to TRBD1 covers 8 bases. Losses at the gene ends were 4 bases for V and 9 bases for J; bases not matched to a gene: 6. CDR1 and CDR2 from the germline V gene are SQVTM and ANQGSEA. This CDR3 is built from 12 residues. CDR3: CSVVGGQGTQYF. In DNA, the CDR3 is TGCAGCGTTGTAGGAGGACAGGGAACGCAGTATTTT.